The 11 T cell receptor beta chains presented below share a single source sample, sequenced in a study of blood T cell repertoires in COVID-19. TCRdb keeps only in-frame clones here, not all; method: immunoSEQ multiplex PCR. The sample comprises 150,000 to 180,000 clones, 65% to 85% of which are singletons, and 3% to 4.5% rests with the top ten. The material sequenced was peripheral blood. These receptors came from a woman of 80 years or more with acute or convalescent COVID-19.

V is TRBV18 and J is TRBJ2-7; maybe TRBD2 (5 bases). The CDR3 runs to 15 residues. The germline V gene has CDR1 KGHSH and CDR2 LQKENI. V lost 3 bases, J lost 0 bases, and 12 bases lay in between. This CDR3 reads CASSPAVGSSYEQYF. The CDR3 region has the DNA TGTGCCAGCTCACCGGCCGTTGGGAGCTCCTACGAGCAGTACTTC.

The chain employs TRBV7-8 and TRBJ1-1; 7 bases align to TRBD1. The CDR3 totals 14 residues. Germline V CDR1 and CDR2: SGHVS, FQNEAQ. V gave up 5 bases and J gave up 2 bases; unmatched junction bases: 5. In DNA, the CDR3 is TGTGCCAGCAGCCGCGGGACAGTAAACACTGAAGCTTTCTTT. This gives the protein CASSRGTVNTEAFF.

The chain couples TRBV6-2 or TRBV6-3 to TRBJ2-3; D possibly corresponds to TRBD2 (5 bases). The CDR3 has 13 residues. CDR1 and CDR2 from the germline V gene are MNHEY and SVGEGT. V dropped 5 bases and J dropped 10 bases, with 16 bases sitting between them. The CDR3 sequence is CASSDGDPIAQYF. The CDR3 DNA sequence: TGTGCCAGCAGTGACGGGGATCCCATAGCGCAGTATTTT.

V gene TRBV2 combines with J gene TRBJ2-3, with 9 positions matching TRBD2. Germline loops: CDR1 SNHLY, CDR2 FYNNEI. V shed 5 bases and J 2 bases; nucleotides not matched to a gene: 8. The CDR3 consists of 16 residues. The CDR3 coding sequence is TGTGCCAGCAGTCGAAGCGGGGGGAGACTCACAGATACGCAGTATTTT. This translates into CASSRSGGRLTDTQYF. The full variable domain, completed using reference TRBV2 and TRBJ2-3, is EPEVTQTPSHQVTQMGQEVILRCVPISNHLYFYWYRQILGQKVEFLVSFYNNEISEKSEIFDDQFSVERPDGSNFTLKIRSTKLEDSAMYFCASSRSGGRLTDTQYFGPGTRLTVL.

The chain recombines TRBV6-2 or TRBV6-3 with TRBJ2-2, with 14 bases identical to TRBD2. The CDR3 consists of 17 residues. The germline CDR1 and CDR2 sequences are MNHEY and SVGEGT. V lost 4 bases to trimming and J lost 5 bases; unmatched junction nucleotides: 6. The CDR3 loop reads CASSSWTSGGPTGELFF. The CDR3 nucleotides are TGTGCCAGCAGTTCCTGGACTAGCGGGGGGCCGACCGGGGAGCTGTTTTTT.

This chain uses TRBV27 with TRBJ2-5; D call uncertain. From germline, CDR1 is MNHEY and CDR2 SMNVEV (reference sequence). The CDR3 length is 16 residues. Trimming stripped 5 bases from V and 3 bases from J, with 19 bases between. The CDR3: CASSTPLRQAKETQYF. The CDR3 coding sequence is TGTGCCAGCAGTACCCCCCTCCGGCAGGCGAAAGAGACCCAGTACTTC.

This clone was found a few times. The chain uses TRBV11-2 and TRBJ2-4; no clear D. The CDR3 totals 14 residues. The germline V gene has CDR1 SGHAT and CDR2 FQNNGV. V lost 0 bases, J lost 4 bases, and 7 bases lay in between. The CDR3 loop is CASSLEAGKNIQYF. The DNA of the CDR3 is TGTGCCAGCAGCTTAGAGGCAGGAAAAAACATTCAGTACTTC.

V and J are TRBV24-1 and TRBJ2-3; TRBD1 matches at 10 bases. After removal of 9 bases from V and 3 bases from J, the junction contained 8 bases not matched to a gene. The CDR3 has 15 residues. The germline CDR1 and CDR2 sequences are KGHDR and SFDVKD. CDR3 in DNA: TGTGCCACCGGACCGGGACAGGGGTATACAGATACGCAGTATTTT. This sequence encodes CATGPGQGYTDTQYF.

The chain joins TRBV7-9 to TRBJ1-1; no definite D call. Trimming removed 1 base from V and 8 bases from J, with 14 bases in between. Germline V CDR1 and CDR2: SEHNR, FQNEAQ (reference sequence). The length of the CDR3 is 14 residues. CDR3 residues: CASSLGGDRAEAFF. CDR3 coding DNA: TGTGCCAGCAGCTTAGGGGGAGATAGGGCGGAAGCTTTCTTT. The complete variable domain, with remaining parts taken from reference TRBV7-9 and TRBJ1-1, reads DTGVSQNPRHKITKRGQNVTFRCDPISEHNRLYWYRQTLGQGPEFLTYFQNEAQLEKSRLLSDRFSAERPKGSFSTLEIQRTEQGDSAMYLCASSLGGDRAEAFFGQGTRLTVV.

The chain joins TRBV7-2 to TRBJ1-2; 8 bases line up with TRBD1. Germline CDR1 reads SGHTA; CDR2 reads FQGNSA. J gave up 11 bases and V 3 bases, and 8 bases lay outside the gene matches. The CDR3 length is 13 residues. The CDR3 DNA sequence: TGTGCCAGCAGCTTGACAGGGGAGGAAAGGTACACCTTC. Translated: CASSLTGEERYTF.

The rearrangement links TRBV7-2 to TRBJ2-3; possible D gene TRBD2, 5 bases. This CDR3 region has 16 residues. V was clipped by 5 bases and J by 0 bases, with 15 bases between them. Germline V lookup: CDR1 SGHTA, CDR2 FQGNSA. CDR3 residues: CASSRRQVGSTDTQYF. The CDR3 region has the DNA TGTGCCAGCAGCCGGAGGCAGGTCGGAAGCACAGATACGCAGTATTTT.